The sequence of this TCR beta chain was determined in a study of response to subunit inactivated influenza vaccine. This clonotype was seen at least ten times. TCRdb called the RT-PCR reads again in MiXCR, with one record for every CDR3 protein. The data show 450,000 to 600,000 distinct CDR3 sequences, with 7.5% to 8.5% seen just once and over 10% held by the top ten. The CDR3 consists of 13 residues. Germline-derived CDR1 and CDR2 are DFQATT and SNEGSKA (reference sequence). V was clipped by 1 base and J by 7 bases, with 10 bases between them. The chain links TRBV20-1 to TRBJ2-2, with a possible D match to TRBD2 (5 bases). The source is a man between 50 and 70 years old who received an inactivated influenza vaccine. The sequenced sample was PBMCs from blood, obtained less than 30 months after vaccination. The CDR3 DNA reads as TGCAGTGCTAGAGTGTTAGAGGGCGGGGAGCTGTTTTTT. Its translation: CSARVLEGGELFF.